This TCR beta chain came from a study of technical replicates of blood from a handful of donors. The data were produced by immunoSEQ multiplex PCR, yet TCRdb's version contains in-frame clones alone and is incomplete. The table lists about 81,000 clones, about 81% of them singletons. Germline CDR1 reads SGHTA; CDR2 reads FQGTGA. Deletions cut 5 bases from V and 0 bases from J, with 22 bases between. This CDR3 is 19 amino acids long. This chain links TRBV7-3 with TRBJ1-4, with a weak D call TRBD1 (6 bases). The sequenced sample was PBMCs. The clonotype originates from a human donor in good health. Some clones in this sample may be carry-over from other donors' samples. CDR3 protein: CASSEISRDTLATNEKLFF. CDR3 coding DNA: TGTGCCAGCAGCGAAATCTCCCGGGACACCCTTGCAACTAATGAAAAACTGTTTTTT.